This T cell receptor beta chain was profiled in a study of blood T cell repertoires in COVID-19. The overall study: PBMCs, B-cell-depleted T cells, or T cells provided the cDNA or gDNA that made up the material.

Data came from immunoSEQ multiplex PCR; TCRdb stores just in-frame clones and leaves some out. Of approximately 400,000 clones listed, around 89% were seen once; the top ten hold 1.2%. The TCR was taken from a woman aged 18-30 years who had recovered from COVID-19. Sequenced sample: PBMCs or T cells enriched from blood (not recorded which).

CDR3 sequence: CASSSGTRGNTGELFF. The CDR3 region has the DNA TGTGCCAGCAGTTCCGGGACACGGGGGAACACCGGGGAGCTGTTTTTT. The chain combines TRBV6-2 or TRBV6-3 with TRBJ2-2, with TRBD1 as a possible D gene (6 bases). V was shortened by 4 bases and J by 1 base, with 13 bases between the two germline ends. The CDR3 is 16 residues long. Per the germline V gene, CDR1 is MNHEY and CDR2 is SVGEGT.